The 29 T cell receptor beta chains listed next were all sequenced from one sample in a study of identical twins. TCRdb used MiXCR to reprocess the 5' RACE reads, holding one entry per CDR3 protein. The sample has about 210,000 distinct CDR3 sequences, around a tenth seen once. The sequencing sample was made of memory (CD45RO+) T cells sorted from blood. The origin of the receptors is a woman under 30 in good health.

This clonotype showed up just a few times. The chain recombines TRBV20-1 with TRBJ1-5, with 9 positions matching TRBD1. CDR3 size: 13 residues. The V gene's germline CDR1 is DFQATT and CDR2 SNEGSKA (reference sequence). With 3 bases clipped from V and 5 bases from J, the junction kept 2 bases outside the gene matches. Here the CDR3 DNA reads TGCAGTGCTAGTACAGGGGGCGATCAGCCCCAGCATTTT. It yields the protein CSASTGGDQPQHF.

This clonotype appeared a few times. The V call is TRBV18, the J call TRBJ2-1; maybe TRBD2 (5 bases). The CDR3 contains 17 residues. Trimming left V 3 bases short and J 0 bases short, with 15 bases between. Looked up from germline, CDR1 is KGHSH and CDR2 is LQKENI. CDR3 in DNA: TGTGCCAGCTCACCTGCCTTAGCTAGCAGCTCCTACAATGAGCAGTTCTTC. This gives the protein CASSPALASSSYNEQFF. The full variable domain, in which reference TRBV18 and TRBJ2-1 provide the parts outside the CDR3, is NAGVMQNPRHLVRRRGQEARLRCSPMKGHSHVYWYRQLPEEGLKFMVYLQKENIIDESGMPKERFSAEFPKEGPSILRIQQVVRGDSAAYFCASSPALASSSYNEQFFGPGTRLTVL.

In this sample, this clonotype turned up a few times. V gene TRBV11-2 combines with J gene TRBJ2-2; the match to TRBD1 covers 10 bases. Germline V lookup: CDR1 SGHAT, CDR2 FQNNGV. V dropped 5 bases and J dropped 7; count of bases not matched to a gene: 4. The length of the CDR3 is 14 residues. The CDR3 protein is CASSKDRGIGELFF. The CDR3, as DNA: TGTGCCAGCAGCAAGGACAGGGGGATCGGGGAGCTGTTTTTT.

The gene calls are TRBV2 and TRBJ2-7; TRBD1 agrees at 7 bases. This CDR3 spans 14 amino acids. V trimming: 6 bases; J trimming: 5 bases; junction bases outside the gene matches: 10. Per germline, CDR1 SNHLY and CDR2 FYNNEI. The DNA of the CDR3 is TGTGCCAGCAGGATGACAGGGTCCGTCCACGAGCAGTACTTC. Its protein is CASRMTGSVHEQYF.

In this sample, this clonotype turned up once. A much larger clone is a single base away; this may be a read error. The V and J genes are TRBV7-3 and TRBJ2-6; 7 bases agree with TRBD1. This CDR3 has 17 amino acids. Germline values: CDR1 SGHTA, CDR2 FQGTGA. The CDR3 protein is CTSSRWTGSTGANVLTF. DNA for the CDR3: TGTACCAGCAGCCGGTGGACAGGTAGTACTGGGGCCAACGTCCTGACTTTC. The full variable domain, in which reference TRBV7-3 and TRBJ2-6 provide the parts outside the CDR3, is GAGVSQTPSNKVTEKGKYVELRCDPISGHTALYWYRQSLGQGPEFLIYFQGTGAADDSGLPNDRFFAVRPEGSVSTLKIQRTERGDSAVYLCTSSRWTGSTGANVLTFGAGSRLTVL.

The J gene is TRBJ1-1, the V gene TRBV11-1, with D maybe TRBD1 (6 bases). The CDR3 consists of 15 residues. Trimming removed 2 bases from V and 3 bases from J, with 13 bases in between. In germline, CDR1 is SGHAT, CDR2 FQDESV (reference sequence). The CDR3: CASSLFAGVYTEAFF. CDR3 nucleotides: TGTGCCAGCAGCTTATTCGCAGGGGTCTACACTGAAGCTTTCTTT.

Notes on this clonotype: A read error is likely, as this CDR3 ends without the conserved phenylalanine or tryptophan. CDR3 loop: CASSSDVGELFL. CDR3 in DNA: TGTGCCAGCAGTTCTGACGTCGGGGAGCTGTTTTTA. V and J are TRBV12-3 or TRBV12-4 and TRBJ2-2; D gene ambiguous. This CDR3 contains 12 residues. The germline V and J ends were trimmed by 4 bases and 7 bases, with 7 bases remaining between them.

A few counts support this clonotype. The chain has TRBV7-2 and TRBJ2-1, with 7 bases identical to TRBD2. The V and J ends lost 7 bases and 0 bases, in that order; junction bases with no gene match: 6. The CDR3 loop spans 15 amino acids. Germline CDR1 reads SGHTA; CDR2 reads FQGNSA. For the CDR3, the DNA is TGTGCCAGCACCGCTAGCGGACCCTCCTACAATGAGCAGTTCTTC. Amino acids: CASTASGPSYNEQFF.

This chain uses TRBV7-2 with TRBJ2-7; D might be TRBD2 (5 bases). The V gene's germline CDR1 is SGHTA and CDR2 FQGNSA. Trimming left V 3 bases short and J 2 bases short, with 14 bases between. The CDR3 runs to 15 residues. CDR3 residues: CASSLSRASAYEQYF. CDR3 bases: TGTGCCAGCAGCTTGTCGCGGGCAAGCGCCTACGAGCAGTACTTC.

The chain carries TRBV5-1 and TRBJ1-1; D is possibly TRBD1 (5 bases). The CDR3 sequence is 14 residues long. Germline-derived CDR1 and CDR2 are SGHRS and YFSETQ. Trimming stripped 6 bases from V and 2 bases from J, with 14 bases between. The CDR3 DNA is TGCGCCAGCACTGCAAGGGACCGAAACACTGAAGCTTTCTTT. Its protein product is CASTARDRNTEAFF.

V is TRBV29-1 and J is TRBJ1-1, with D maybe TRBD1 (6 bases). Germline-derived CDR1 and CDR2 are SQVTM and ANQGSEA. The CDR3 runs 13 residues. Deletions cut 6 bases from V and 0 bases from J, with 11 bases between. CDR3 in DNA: TGCAGCGTCCGGACAGAAATGAACACTGAAGCTTTCTTT. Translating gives CSVRTEMNTEAFF.

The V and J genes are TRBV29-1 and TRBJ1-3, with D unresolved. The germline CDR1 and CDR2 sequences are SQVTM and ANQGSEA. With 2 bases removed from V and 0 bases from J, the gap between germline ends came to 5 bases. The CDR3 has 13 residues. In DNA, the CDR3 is TGCAGCGTTGAAAGTCACTCTGGAAACACCATATATTTT. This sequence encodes CSVESHSGNTIYF.

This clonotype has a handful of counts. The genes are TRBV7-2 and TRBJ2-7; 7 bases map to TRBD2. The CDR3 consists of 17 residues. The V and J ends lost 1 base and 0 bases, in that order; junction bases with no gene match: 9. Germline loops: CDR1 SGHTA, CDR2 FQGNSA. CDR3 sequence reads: CASSLVHGGGSSYEQYF. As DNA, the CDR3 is TGTGCCAGCAGCTTAGTTCATGGCGGGGGTAGCTCCTACGAGCAGTACTTC.

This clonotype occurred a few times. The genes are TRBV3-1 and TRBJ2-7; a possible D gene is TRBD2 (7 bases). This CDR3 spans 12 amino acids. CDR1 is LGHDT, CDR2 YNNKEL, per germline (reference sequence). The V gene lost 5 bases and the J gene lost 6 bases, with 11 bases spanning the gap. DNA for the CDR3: TGTGCCAGCAGCGAGAGGGGGGGCGAGCAGTACTTC. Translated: CASSERGGEQYF.

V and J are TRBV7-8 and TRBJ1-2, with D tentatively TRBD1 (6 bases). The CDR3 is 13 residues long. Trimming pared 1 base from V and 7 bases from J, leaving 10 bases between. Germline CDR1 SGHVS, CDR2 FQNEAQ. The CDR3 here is CASSLVLTGGYTF. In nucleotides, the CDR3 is TGTGCCAGCAGCTTAGTCTTGACAGGTGGCTACACCTTC.

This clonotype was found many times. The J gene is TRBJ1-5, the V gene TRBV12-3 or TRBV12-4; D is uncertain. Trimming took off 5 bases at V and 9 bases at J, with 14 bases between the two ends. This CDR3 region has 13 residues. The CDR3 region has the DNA TGTGCCAGCAGTCCTGGGCCGACGTTGCCCCAGCATTTT. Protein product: CASSPGPTLPQHF.

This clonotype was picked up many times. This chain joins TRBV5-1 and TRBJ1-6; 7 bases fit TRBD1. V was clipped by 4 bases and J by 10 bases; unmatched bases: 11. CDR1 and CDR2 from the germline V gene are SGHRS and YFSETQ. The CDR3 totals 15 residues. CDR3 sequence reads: CASSGRQGRGSPLHF. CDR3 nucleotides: TGCGCCAGCAGCGGGAGACAGGGAAGAGGATCACCCCTCCACTTT.

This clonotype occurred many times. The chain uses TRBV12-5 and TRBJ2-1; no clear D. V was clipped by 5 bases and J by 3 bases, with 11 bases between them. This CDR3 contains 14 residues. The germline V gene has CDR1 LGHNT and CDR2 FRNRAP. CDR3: CASGTSSGYNEQFF. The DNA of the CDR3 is TGTGCTAGTGGTACTTCGTCAGGCTACAATGAGCAGTTCTTC.

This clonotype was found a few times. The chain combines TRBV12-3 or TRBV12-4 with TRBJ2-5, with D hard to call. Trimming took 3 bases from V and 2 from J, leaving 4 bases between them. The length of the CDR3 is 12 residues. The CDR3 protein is CASSFLQETQYF. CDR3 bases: TGTGCCAGCAGTTTCTTACAAGAGACCCAGTACTTC.

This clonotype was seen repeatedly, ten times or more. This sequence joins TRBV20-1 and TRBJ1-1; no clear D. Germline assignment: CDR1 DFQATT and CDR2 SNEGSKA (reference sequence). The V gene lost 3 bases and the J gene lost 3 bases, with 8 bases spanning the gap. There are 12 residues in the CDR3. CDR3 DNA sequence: TGCAGTGCTAGGTATAGGGACACTGAAGCTTTCTTT. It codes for CSARYRDTEAFF.

The CDR3 spells CASSFQGGGYNEQFF. The CDR3 DNA reads as TGTGCCAGCAGTTTTCAGGGTGGGGGATACAATGAGCAGTTCTTC. The chain uses TRBV2 and TRBJ2-1; perhaps D is TRBD1 or TRBD2 (5 bases each). The CDR3 has 15 amino acids. The ends were cut back, 5 bases at V and 4 bases at J, with 15 bases in the middle. Germline loops: CDR1 SNHLY, CDR2 FYNNEI. The full variable domain, rest sourced from reference TRBV2 and TRBJ2-1, is EPEVTQTPSHQVTQMGQEVILRCVPISNHLYFYWYRQILGQKVEFLVSFYNNEISEKSEIFDDQFSVERPDGSNFTLKIRSTKLEDSAMYFCASSFQGGGYNEQFFGPGTRLTVL.

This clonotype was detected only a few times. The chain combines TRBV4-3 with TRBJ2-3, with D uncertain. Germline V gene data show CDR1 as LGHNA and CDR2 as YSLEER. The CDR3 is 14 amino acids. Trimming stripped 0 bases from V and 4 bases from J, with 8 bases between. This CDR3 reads CASSQDKGPDTQYF. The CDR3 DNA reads TGCGCCAGCAGCCAAGATAAAGGTCCAGATACGCAGTATTTT.

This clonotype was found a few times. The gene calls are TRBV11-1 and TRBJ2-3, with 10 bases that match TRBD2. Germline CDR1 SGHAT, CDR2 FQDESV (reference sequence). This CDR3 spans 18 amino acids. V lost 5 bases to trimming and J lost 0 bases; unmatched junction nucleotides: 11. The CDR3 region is CASSTRTSGLSSTDTQYF. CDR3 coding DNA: TGTGCCAGCAGCACCCGGACTAGCGGACTTTCTAGCACAGATACGCAGTATTTT.

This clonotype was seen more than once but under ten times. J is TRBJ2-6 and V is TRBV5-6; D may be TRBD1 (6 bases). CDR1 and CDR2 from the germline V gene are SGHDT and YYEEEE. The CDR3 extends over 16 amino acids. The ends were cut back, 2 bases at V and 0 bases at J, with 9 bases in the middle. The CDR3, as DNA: TGTGCCAGCAGCTTTACAGGGTTCTCTGGGGCCAACGTCCTGACTTTC. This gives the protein CASSFTGFSGANVLTF.

CDR3 loop: CATSVPERNTEAFF. The CDR3 nucleotides are TGTGCCACCAGTGTCCCAGAGAGGAACACTGAAGCTTTCTTT. The chain recombines TRBV24-1 with TRBJ1-1, with D uncertain. Trimming stripped 5 bases from V and 1 base from J, with 10 bases between. Germline CDR1 and CDR2: KGHDR and SFDVKD. The CDR3 loop spans 14 amino acids.

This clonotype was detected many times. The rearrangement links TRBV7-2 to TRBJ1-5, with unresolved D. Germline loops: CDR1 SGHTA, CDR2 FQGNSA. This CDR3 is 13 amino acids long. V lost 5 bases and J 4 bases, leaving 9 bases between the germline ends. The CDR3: CASSAGPNQPQHF. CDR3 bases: TGTGCCAGCAGCGCCGGACCAAATCAGCCCCAGCATTTT. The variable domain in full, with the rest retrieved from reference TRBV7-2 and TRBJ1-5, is GAGVSQSPSNKVTEKGKDVELRCDPISGHTALYWYRQSLGQGLEFLIYFQGNSAPDKSGLPSDRFSAERTGGSVSTLTIQRTQQEDSAVYLCASSAGPNQPQHFGDGTRLSIL.

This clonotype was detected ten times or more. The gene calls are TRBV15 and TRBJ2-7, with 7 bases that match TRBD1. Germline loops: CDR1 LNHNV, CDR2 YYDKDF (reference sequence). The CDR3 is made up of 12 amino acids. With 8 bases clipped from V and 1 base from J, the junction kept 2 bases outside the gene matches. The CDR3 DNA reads TGTGCCACCTCGGGACAGTCCTACGAGCAGTACTTC. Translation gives CATSGQSYEQYF. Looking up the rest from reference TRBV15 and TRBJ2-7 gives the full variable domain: DAMVIQNPRYQVTQFGKPVTLSCSQTLNHNVMYWYQQKSSQAPKLLFHYYDKDFNNEADTPDNFQSRRPNTSFCFLDIRSPGLGDTAMYLCATSGQSYEQYFGPGTRLTVT.

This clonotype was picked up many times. The CDR3: CASSVEAVTDTQYF. As DNA, the CDR3 is TGTGCCAGCAGCGTAGAAGCGGTCACAGATACGCAGTATTTT. V is TRBV9 and J is TRBJ2-3; D possibly corresponds to TRBD2 (5 bases). The CDR3 is 14 amino acids. Germline V lookup: CDR1 SGDLS, CDR2 YYNGEE. Trimming removed 0 bases at V and 2 bases at J, with 7 bases between.

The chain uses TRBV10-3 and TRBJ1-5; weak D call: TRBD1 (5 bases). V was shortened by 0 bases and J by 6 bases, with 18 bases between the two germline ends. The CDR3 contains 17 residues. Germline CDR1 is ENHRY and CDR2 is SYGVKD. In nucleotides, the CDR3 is TGTGCCATCAGTGAGTCTGGGTCAGGGTTTGGGACTCAGCCCCAGCATTTT. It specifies CAISESGSGFGTQPQHF.